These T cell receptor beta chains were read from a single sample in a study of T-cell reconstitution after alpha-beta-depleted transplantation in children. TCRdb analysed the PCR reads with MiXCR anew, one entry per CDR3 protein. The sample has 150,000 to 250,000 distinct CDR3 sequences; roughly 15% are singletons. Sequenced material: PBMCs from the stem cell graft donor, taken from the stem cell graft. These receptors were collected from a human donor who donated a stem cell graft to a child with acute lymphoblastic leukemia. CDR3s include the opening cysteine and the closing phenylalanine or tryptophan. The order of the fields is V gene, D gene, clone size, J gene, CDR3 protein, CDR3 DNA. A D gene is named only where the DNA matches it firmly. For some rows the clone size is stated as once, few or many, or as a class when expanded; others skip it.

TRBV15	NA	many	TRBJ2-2	CATSRDVVSTGELFF	TGTGCCACCAGCAGAGATGTTGTAAGCACCGGGGAGCTGTTTTTT
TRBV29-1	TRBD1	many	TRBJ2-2	CSVEHSGTDNTGELFF	TGCAGCGTGGAGCACTCCGGGACAGATAACACCGGGGAGCTGTTTTTT
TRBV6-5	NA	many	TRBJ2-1	CASSIFNEQFF	TGTGCCAGCAGTATATTCAATGAGCAGTTCTTC
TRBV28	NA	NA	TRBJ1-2	CASSSVYGYTF	TGTGCCAGCAGTTCCGTCTATGGCTACACCTTC
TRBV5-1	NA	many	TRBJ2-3	CASSLEARELQYF	TGCGCCAGCAGCTTGGAAGCACGGGAGTTGCAGTATTTT
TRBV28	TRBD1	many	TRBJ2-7	CASRRTGGSYEQYF	TGTGCCAGCAGGCGCACAGGGGGCTCCTACGAGCAGTACTTC
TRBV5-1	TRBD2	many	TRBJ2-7	CASSLGESGMRSEQYF	TGCGCCAGCAGCTTGGGAGAGAGCGGGATGCGTTCCGAGCAGTACTTC
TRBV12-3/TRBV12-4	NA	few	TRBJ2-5	CASSPPGPKETQYF	TGTGCCAGCAGTCCCCCGGGACCCAAAGAGACCCAGTACTTC
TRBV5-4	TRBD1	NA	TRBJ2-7	CASSTDRASDEQYF	TGTGCCAGCAGCACGGACAGGGCTAGCGACGAGCAGTACTTC
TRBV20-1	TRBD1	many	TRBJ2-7	CSARRQGGSYEQYF	TGCAGTGCTAGGAGACAGGGGGGCTCCTACGAGCAGTACTTC
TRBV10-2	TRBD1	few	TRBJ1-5	CASSEGQVNQPQHF	TGCGCCAGCAGTGAAGGACAGGTAAATCAGCCCCAGCATTTT
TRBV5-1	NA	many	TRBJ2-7	CASSGAGQRSYEQYF	TGCGCCAGCAGCGGAGCCGGACAGCGTTCCTACGAGCAGTACTTC
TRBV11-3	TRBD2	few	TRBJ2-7	CASSSGTSGYEQYF	TGTGCCAGCAGCTCCGGGACTAGCGGCTACGAGCAGTACTTC
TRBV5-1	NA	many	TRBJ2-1	CASSLTPTYNEQFF	TGCGCCAGCAGCTTGACCCCCACCTACAATGAGCAGTTCTTC
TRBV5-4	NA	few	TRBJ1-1	CASLGGGLTEAFF	TGTGCCAGCTTGGGGGGAGGGCTTACTGAAGCTTTCTTT
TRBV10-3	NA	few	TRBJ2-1	CAISEIGYEQFF	TGTGCCATCAGTGAGATAGGGTATGAGCAGTTCTTC
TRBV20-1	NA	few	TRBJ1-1	CSARGRAPLTEAFF	TGCAGTGCTAGAGGCAGGGCGCCGCTAACTGAAGCTTTCTTT
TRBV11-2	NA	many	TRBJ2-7	CASRTGNYEQYF	TGTGCCAGCAGAACGGGGAACTACGAGCAGTACTTC